These 29 T cell receptor beta chains share one sample of origin, sequenced in a study of cytomegalovirus exposure and HLA in healthy donors. This PCR relied on a set of 60 Vbeta primers and 13 Jbeta primers. The method was immunoSEQ multiplex PCR; TCRdb's version includes in-frame clones alone and lacks a portion of them. The profile shows roughly 220,000 clones, about 77% of them singletons. Sequenced input: PBMCs. These receptors all stem from a woman in her thirties in good health and CMV-seronegative.

The chain links TRBV15 to TRBJ2-7; unclear D gene. The ends were cut back, 0 bases at V and 0 bases at J, with 9 bases in the middle. CDR3 length: 15 residues. Germline CDR1 reads LNHNV; CDR2 reads YYDKDF (reference sequence). CDR3 nucleotides: TGTGCCACCAGCAGAGATAGCAAGAGCTCCTACGAGCAGTACTTC. This codes for CATSRDSKSSYEQYF.

As concerns this clone: The junction does not match germline at one end; this may be a read error. The CDR3 reads CASSLDLALGPNEQFF. DNA of the CDR3: TGTGCTAGCAGCTTAGATCTGGCGTTGGGGCCGAATGAGCAGTTCTTC. The chain employs TRBV7-7 and TRBJ2-1, with D possibly TRBD1 on 5 matching bases. This CDR3 comprises 16 residues. Looked up from germline, CDR1 is SSHAT and CDR2 is FNYEAQ (reference sequence).

This clone was seen more than once but under ten times. The CDR3 spells CASSSLAGGPRNEQFF. The CDR3 nucleotides are TGTGCCAGCAGTTCCTTAGCGGGAGGGCCCAGAAATGAGCAGTTCTTC. The V gene is TRBV27, the J gene TRBJ2-1; the match to TRBD2 covers 11 bases. V gave up 4 bases and J gave up 7 bases; unmatched junction bases: 9. The CDR3 runs 16 residues. Germline-derived CDR1 and CDR2 are MNHEY and SMNVEV (reference sequence).

The CDR3, as DNA: TGTGCCAGTAGTATAAGGGACAGCACCTACGAGCAGTACTTC. It translates to CASSIRDSTYEQYF. The chain couples TRBV19 to TRBJ2-5, with 7 bases aligning to TRBD1. The J call is in doubt because the DNA end fits TRBJ2-7 better. Germline V gene lookup returns CDR1 LNHDA and CDR2 SQIVND (reference sequence). The CDR3 spans 14 residues.

The chain employs TRBV7-6 and TRBJ2-1; 10 nucleotides align to TRBD2. The CDR3 covers 16 residues. J gave up 2 bases and V 6 bases, and 7 bases lay outside the gene matches. The V gene's germline CDR1 is SGHVS and CDR2 FNYEAQ. CDR3 amino acids: CASRDLAGETYNEQFF. CDR3 in DNA: TGTGCCAGCAGAGACCTAGCGGGGGAAACCTACAATGAGCAGTTCTTC.

The rearrangement joins TRBV19 to TRBJ1-1; D is unclear. There are 14 residues in the CDR3. The V end lost 3 bases, the J end lost 4 bases, and 12 bases lay between the germline ends. Germline CDR1 LNHDA, CDR2 SQIVND (reference sequence). The CDR3: CASSISTESTEAFF. The DNA for the CDR3 is TGTGCCAGTAGTATTTCTACAGAAAGCACTGAAGCTTTCTTT.

Concerning this clone itself: Other DNA sequences within the sample encode an identical CDR3. The chain recombines TRBV10-2 with TRBJ2-3; D is perhaps TRBD1 (6 bases). Deletions cut 2 bases from V and 6 bases from J, with 6 bases between. This CDR3 contains 12 residues. In germline, CDR1 is WSHSY, CDR2 SAAADI. CDR3 DNA sequence: TGCGCCAGCAGTGAGAGGGGGGATACGCAGTATTTT. Its protein product is CASSERGDTQYF.

This clone was seen once. The rearrangement uses TRBV13 and TRBJ2-4, with D hard to call. This CDR3 is built from 12 residues. V lost 3 bases, J lost 5 bases, and 5 bases lay in between. Germline CDR1 PRHDT, CDR2 FYEKMQ (reference sequence). CDR3: CASSLQENIQYF. CDR3 coding DNA: TGTGCCAGCAGCTTGCAGGAAAACATTCAGTACTTC.

This clone was counted between two and nine times. V usage is TRBV27 and J usage is TRBJ2-2; D is possibly TRBD1 (6 bases). Trimming took 4 bases from V and 3 from J, leaving 9 bases between them. The CDR3 consists of 14 residues. CDR1 MNHEY and CDR2 SMNVEV come from the germline V gene (reference sequence). The CDR3 reads CASSSGAYTGELFF. The CDR3 region has the DNA TGTGCCAGCAGTTCAGGGGCTTACACCGGGGAGCTGTTTTTT.

This clone was seen once. The gene calls are TRBV11-2 and TRBJ1-1, with 7 bases that match TRBD1. Per germline, CDR1 SGHAT and CDR2 FQNNGV. The V and J ends lost 2 bases and 5 bases, in that order; junction bases with no gene match: 5. The length of the CDR3 is 14 residues. CDR3 residues: CASSLRQGVTEAFF. The CDR3 region has the DNA TGTGCCAGCAGCTTAAGACAGGGTGTAACTGAAGCTTTCTTT.

The chain has TRBV6-1 and TRBJ1-3; no firm D call. This CDR3 is 14 amino acids long. Germline CDR1 MNHNS, CDR2 SASEGT. V was pared by 6 bases and J by 0 bases, with 9 bases between. CDR3: CASSQRSSGNTIYF. CDR3 DNA: TGTGCCAGCAGCCAAAGGAGCTCTGGAAACACCATATATTTT.

The V and J genes are TRBV5-4 and TRBJ1-1, with TRBD1 identical over 8 bases. V was pared by 4 bases and J by 1 base, with 6 bases of the junction left unmatched. CDR1 is SGHNT and CDR2 is YYREEE in the germline V gene (reference sequence). This CDR3 contains 15 residues. The CDR3 region has the DNA TGTGCCAGCAGCACCGGGACAGGTTGGAACACTGAAGCTTTCTTT. This codes for CASSTGTGWNTEAFF.

This clone was seen once. The V gene is TRBV6-4, the J gene TRBJ2-2; a possible D gene is TRBD2 (6 bases). The CDR3 runs to 14 residues. CDR1 is MRHNA and CDR2 is SNTAGT in the germline V gene. The V end lost 3 bases, the J end lost 5 bases, and 10 bases lay between the germline ends. The CDR3 DNA reads as TGTGCCAGCAGTGAGGGCCTAGCGACCGGGGAGCTGTTTTTT. Translating gives CASSEGLATGELFF.

V usage is TRBV5-8 and J usage is TRBJ1-5; 8 nucleotides align to TRBD1. Germline V gives CDR1 SGHTS, CDR2 YDEGEE. This CDR3 comprises 16 residues. The V segment lost 4 bases and the J segment 7 bases; nucleotides outside the gene matches: 13. CDR3 region: CASSPYSTGVKQPQHF. The DNA for the CDR3 is TGTGCCAGCAGCCCTTATTCGACAGGGGTCAAGCAGCCCCAGCATTTT.

The chain employs TRBV10-3 and TRBJ1-2, with D possibly TRBD1 on 6 matching bases. The CDR3 loop spans 14 amino acids. From germline, CDR1 is ENHRY and CDR2 SYGVKD. Trimming took 6 bases from V and 11 from J, leaving 22 bases between them. This chain's CDR3 is CAIRTGSGKHVYTF. CDR3 DNA sequence: TGTGCCATCAGAACAGGGTCTGGCAAGCATGTGTACACCTTC.

This clone was seen only a few times. This chain joins TRBV11-2 and TRBJ1-5; TRBD1 is a possible D gene (5 bases). Germline V gene sequence: CDR1 SGHAT, CDR2 FQNNGV. V was cut by 5 bases and J by 5 bases, with 16 bases left in between. This CDR3 region has 15 residues. This CDR3 is CASSQGPEPYQPQHF. CDR3 DNA sequence: TGTGCCAGCAGCCAGGGCCCAGAGCCCTATCAGCCCCAGCATTTT.

The V gene is TRBV29-1, the J gene TRBJ2-3, with TRBD2 matching 7 bases. V was clipped by 1 base and J by 3 bases; unmatched bases: 7. CDR1 is SQVTM and CDR2 is ANQGSEA in the germline V gene. This CDR3 has 15 residues. In DNA form, the CDR3 reads TGCAGCGTTGAAGGAGGGAGGGCCGGGACAGATACGCAGTATTTT. Amino acids: CSVEGGRAGTDTQYF.

This clone was seen just once. The chain couples TRBV6-1 to TRBJ2-1; 10 nucleotides agree with TRBD1. V dropped 7 bases and J dropped 4; count of bases not matched to a gene: 4. The CDR3 contains 14 residues. Germline CDR1 MNHNS, CDR2 SASEGT. The CDR3 sequence: CASIRDRGYNEQFF. The CDR3 DNA follows: TGTGCCAGCATTCGGGACAGGGGATACAATGAGCAGTTCTTC.

This chain links TRBV10-2 with TRBJ1-1; unclear D gene. Trimming pared 7 bases from V and 5 bases from J, leaving 17 bases between. The germline gives CDR1 WSHSY, CDR2 SAAADI. This CDR3 has 14 amino acids. CDR3 amino acids: CASNMAAGSTEAFF. CDR3 in DNA: TGCGCCAGCAATATGGCGGCCGGGTCAACTGAAGCTTTCTTT.

The rearrangement joins TRBV28 to TRBJ2-7; D is ambiguous. This CDR3 contains 14 residues. Germline loops: CDR1 MDHEN, CDR2 SYDVKM. Trimming removed 6 bases at V and 3 bases at J, with 15 bases between. The CDR3 loop reads CASSVNLARYEQYF. In nucleotides, the CDR3 is TGTGCCAGCAGCGTGAATTTAGCCCGCTACGAGCAGTACTTC.

The chain recombines TRBV5-1 with TRBJ1-5; tentative D call: TRBD1 (5 bases). Germline V gives CDR1 SGHRS, CDR2 YFSETQ. This CDR3 is built from 15 residues. V lost 0 bases, J lost 0 bases, and 7 bases lay in between. The CDR3 is CASSLEGASNQPQHF. CDR3 bases: TGCGCCAGCAGCTTGGAAGGGGCTAGCAATCAGCCCCAGCATTTT.

CDR3 nucleotide sequence: TGTGCCAGCAGCCCCGGGGGGACTCGCCATACGCAGTATTTT. It encodes CASSPGGTRHTQYF. This rearrangement joins TRBV5-8 to TRBJ2-3; TRBD2 agrees at 7 bases. Germline V CDR1 and CDR2: SGHTS, YDEGEE. This CDR3 is built from 14 residues. Trimming took 4 bases from V and 7 from J; bases not matched to a gene: 9.

This clone turned up a few times. The CDR3, as DNA: TGTGCCTCCTCCGGGGATTCAGGACAGCCCCAGCATTTT. Translation: CASSGDSGQPQHF. This chain joins TRBV10-3 and TRBJ1-5; the D is unclear. The V gene lost 11 bases and the J gene lost 7 bases, with 18 bases spanning the gap. The CDR3 runs 13 residues. Germline V CDR1 and CDR2: ENHRY, SYGVKD.

V is TRBV30 and J is TRBJ2-7, with D possibly matching TRBD2 (6 bases). V gave up 2 bases and J gave up 5 bases, with 13 bases separating them. The CDR3 is 13 residues long. Germline V gene data show CDR1 as GTSNPN and CDR2 as SVGIG (reference sequence). CDR3 protein: CAWSPSGWNEQYF. DNA of the CDR3: TGTGCCTGGAGTCCCAGCGGGTGGAACGAGCAGTACTTC.

This chain joins TRBV6-4 and TRBJ2-1; 11 nucleotides agree with TRBD2. Germline values: CDR1 MRHNA, CDR2 SNTAGT. There are 15 residues in the CDR3. V shed 6 bases and J 4 bases; nucleotides not matched to a gene: 5. CDR3 protein: CASSTGLADYNEQFF. DNA of the CDR3: TGTGCCAGCAGCACGGGACTAGCGGATTACAATGAGCAGTTCTTC.

This clone was counted only a few times. The chain recombines TRBV18 with TRBJ2-1; TRBD1 matches 7 bases. V lost 4 bases to trimming and J lost 10 bases; unmatched junction nucleotides: 10. Looked up from germline, CDR1 is KGHSH and CDR2 is LQKENI. This CDR3 region has 14 residues. The CDR3 DNA sequence: TGTGCCAGCTCACTTTGGACAGGCGGTATCGAGCAGTTCTTC. It translates to CASSLWTGGIEQFF.

The gene calls are TRBV2 and TRBJ1-4, with TRBD1 matching 10 bases. Germline V CDR1 and CDR2: SNHLY, FYNNEI. V lost 5 bases, J lost 8 bases, and 5 bases stayed unmatched. This CDR3 contains 14 residues. The CDR3 sequence is CASSRQGAGEKLFF. The DNA for the CDR3 is TGTGCCAGCAGTAGACAGGGGGCAGGGGAAAAACTGTTTTTT.

The rearrangement links TRBV13 to TRBJ1-1; D unresolved. Germline CDR1 and CDR2: PRHDT and FYEKMQ (reference sequence). There are 15 residues in the CDR3. The V end lost 1 base, the J end lost 0 bases, and 9 bases lay between the germline ends. Written as DNA, the CDR3 is TGTGCCAGCAGCTTAGACGGCGGCTTGAACACTGAAGCTTTCTTT. Its translation is CASSLDGGLNTEAFF.

This clone was recorded once. The rearrangement joins TRBV9 to TRBJ2-2, with a possible D match to TRBD2 (5 bases). Germline V lookup: CDR1 SGDLS, CDR2 YYNGEE. Trimming took off 3 bases at V and 3 bases at J, with 15 bases between the two ends. The CDR3 has 16 residues. The CDR3 protein is CASSARVRADTGELFF. In nucleotides, the CDR3 is TGTGCCAGCAGCGCCCGGGTGAGGGCGGACACCGGGGAGCTGTTTTTT. The whole variable domain, remainder taken from reference TRBV9 and TRBJ2-2, is DSGVTQTPKHLITATGQRVTLRCSPRSGDLSVYWYQQSLDQGLQFLIQYYNGEERAKGNILERFSAQQFPDLHSELNLSSLELGDSALYFCASSARVRADTGELFFGEGSRLTVL.